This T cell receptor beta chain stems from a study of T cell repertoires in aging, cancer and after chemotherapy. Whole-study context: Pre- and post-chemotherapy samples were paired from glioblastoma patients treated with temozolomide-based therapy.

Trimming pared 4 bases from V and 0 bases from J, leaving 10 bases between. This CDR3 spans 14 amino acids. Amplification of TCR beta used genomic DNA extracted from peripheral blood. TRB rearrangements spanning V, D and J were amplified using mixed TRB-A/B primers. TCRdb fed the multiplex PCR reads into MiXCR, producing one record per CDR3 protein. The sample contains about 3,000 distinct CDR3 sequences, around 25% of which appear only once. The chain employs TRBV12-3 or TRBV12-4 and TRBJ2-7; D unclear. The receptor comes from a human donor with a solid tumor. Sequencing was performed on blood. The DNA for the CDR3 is TGTGCCAGCAGTTACTCGTACATCTCCTACGAGCAGTACTTC. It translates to CASSYSYISYEQYF.